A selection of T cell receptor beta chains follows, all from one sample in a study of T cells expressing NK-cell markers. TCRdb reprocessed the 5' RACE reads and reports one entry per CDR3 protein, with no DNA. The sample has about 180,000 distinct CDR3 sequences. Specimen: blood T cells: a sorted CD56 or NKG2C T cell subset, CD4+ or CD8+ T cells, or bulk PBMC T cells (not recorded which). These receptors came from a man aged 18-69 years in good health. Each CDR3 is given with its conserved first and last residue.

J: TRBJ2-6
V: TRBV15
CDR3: CATSDRNSGANVLTF

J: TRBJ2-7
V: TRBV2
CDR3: CASTKGQASYEQYF

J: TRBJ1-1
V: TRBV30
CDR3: CAWSPGFNRGGSSEAFF

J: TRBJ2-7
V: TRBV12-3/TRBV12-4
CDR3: CASSSLAVEQYF

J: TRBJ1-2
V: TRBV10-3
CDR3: CAICESPGTGVGYTF

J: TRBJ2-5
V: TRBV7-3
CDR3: CASSLGGGFQETQYF

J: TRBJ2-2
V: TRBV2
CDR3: CASSESLAGTNTGELFF

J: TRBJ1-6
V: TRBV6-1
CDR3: CASSSTGGGRNSPLHF

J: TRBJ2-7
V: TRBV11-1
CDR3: CASSLGQGWAYEQYF

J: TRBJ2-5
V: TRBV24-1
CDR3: CATSEADRGEETQYF

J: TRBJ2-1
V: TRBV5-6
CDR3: CASSRTVEQFF

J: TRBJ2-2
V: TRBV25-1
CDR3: CASSSTRTGKVFTGELFF

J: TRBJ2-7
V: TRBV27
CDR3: CASGRAGTAYEQYF

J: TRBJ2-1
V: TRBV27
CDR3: CASTLYSGGDNEQFF

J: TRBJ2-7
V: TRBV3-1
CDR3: CASSTGGLSPYEQYF

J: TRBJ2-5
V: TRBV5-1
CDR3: CASSFTAGGHRETQYF

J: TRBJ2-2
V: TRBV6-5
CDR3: CASSYEGRVGTGELFF

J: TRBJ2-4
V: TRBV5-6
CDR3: CASSSTLAKNIQYF

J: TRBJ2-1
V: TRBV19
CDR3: CASSILGLGEQFF

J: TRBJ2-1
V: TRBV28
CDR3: CASSLILAGGSYNEQFF

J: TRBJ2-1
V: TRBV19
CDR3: CASRTLQGSEQFF

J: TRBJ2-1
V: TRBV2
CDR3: CASIKRGGYNEQFF

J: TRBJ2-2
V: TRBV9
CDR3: CASSAPGQGNSGELFF

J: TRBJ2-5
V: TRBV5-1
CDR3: CASSTRTSGYQETQYF

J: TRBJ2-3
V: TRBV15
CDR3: CATSRDGSLTDTQYF

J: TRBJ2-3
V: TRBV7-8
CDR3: CASSFVGGSITDTQYF

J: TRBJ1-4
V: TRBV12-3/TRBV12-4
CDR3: CASGIGEKLFF

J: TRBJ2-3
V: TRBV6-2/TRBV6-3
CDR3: CASAGNTDTQYF

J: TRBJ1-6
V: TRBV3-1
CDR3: CASSQDYRAYNSPLHF

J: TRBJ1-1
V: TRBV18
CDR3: CASSPNSGQGEAFF

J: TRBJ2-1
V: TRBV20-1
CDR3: CSASSGTGYEQFF

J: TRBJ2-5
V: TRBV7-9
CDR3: CASSHPGSPETQYF

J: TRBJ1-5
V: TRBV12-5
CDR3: CASGLGPWQPQHF

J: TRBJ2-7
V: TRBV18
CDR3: CASSQGLGYYEQYF

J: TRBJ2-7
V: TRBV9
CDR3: CASSGQGQGAYEQYF

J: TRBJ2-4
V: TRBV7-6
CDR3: CASSPEIQGSIQYF

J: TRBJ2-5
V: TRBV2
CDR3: CASSEWRADQETQYF

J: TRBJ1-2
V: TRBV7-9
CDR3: CASSLSGVGYTF

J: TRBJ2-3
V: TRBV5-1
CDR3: CASSQTGVRTDTQYF

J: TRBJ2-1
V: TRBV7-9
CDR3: CASSFTSGGPTYNEQFF

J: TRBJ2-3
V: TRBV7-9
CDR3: CASSLLAGAYGDTQYF

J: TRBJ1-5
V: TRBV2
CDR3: CASTTLEVDDQPQHF

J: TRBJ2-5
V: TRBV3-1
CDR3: CASSQDSFQGGETQYF

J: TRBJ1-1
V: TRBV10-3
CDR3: CAIKLGNTEAFF

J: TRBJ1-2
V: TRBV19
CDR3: CASSIRREIDYGYTF

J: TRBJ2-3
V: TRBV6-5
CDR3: CASSYSPGGVRADTQYF

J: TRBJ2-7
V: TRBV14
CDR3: CASSQDLGTPSYEQYF

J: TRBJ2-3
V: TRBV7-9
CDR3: CASSLGRVVDDTQYF

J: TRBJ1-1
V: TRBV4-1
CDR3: CASSDRGGSTEAFF

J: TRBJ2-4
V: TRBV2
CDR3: CASKDRVKNIQYF

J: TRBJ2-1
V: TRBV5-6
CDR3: CASSWEYNEQFF

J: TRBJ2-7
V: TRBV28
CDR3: CASGNLGTGVYEQYF

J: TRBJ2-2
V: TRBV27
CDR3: CASRDSYGDTGELFF

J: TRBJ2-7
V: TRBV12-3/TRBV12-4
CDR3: CASSLAEAHYEQYF

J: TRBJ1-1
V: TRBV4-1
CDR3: CASSLTDSRGTEAFF